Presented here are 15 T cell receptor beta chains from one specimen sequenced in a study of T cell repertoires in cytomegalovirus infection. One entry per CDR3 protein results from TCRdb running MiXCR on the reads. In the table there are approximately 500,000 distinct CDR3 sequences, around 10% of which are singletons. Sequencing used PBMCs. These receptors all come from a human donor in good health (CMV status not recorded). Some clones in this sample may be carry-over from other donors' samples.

The CDR3 region is CASSSFRGRGYGYTF. For the CDR3, the DNA is TGTGCCAGCAGCAGCTTCAGGGGGCGCGGCTATGGCTACACCTTC. The rearrangement uses TRBV14 and TRBJ1-2, with 8 bases fitting TRBD1. Germline V gene sequence: CDR1 SGHDN, CDR2 FVKESK. CDR3 length equals 15 residues. V was clipped by 5 bases and J by 4 bases; unmatched bases: 9.

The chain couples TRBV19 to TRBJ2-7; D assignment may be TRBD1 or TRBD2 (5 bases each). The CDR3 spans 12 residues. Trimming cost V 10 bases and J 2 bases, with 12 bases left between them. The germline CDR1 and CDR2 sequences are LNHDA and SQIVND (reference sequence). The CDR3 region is CATSMGAYEQYF. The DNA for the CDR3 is TGTGCCACTTCAATGGGGGCCTACGAGCAGTACTTC.

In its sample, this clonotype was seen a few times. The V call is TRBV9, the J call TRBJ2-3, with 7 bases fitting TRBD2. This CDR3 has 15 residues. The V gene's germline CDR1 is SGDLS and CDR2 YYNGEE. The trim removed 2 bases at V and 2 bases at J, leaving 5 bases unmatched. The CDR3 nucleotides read TGTGCCAGCAGCGTGTCGGGACTACACACAGATACGCAGTATTTT. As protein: CASSVSGLHTDTQYF.

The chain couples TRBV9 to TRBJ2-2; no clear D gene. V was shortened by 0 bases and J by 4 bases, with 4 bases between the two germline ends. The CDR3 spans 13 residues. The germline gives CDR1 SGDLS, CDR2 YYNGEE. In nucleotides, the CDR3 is TGTGCCAGCAGCGTAGGATCCACCGGGGAGCTGTTTTTT. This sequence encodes CASSVGSTGELFF.

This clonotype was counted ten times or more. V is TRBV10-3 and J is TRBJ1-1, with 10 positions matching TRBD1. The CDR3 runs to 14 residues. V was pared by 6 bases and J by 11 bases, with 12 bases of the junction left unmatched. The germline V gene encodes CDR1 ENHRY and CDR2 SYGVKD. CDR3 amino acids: CAIRGGTGAFTAFF. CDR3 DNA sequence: TGTGCCATCAGGGGCGGGACAGGGGCATTCACGGCTTTCTTT.

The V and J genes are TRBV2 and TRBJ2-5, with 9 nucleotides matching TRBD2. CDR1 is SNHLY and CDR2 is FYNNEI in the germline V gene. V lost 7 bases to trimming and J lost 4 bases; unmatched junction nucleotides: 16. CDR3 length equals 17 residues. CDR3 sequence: CASTPGLAGRAGETQYF. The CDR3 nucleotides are TGTGCCAGCACCCCGGGACTAGCTGGGAGGGCCGGAGAGACCCAGTACTTC.

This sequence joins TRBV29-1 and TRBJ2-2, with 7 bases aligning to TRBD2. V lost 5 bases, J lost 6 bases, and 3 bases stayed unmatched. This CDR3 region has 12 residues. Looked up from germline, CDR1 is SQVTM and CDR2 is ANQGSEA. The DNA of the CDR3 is TGCAGCGTTAGCGGGGCGGCCGGGGAGCTGTTTTTT. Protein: CSVSGAAGELFF.

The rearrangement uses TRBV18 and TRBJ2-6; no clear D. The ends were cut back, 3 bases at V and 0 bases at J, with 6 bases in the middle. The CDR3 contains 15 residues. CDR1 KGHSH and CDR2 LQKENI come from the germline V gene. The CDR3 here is CASSPAISGANVLTF. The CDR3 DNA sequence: TGTGCCAGCTCACCGGCAATCTCTGGGGCCAACGTCCTGACTTTC.

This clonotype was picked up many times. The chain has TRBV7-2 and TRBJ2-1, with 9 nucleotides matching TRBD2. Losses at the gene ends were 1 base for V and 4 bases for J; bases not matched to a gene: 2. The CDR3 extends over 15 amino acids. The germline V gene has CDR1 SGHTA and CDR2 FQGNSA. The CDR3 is CASSLGAGGYNEQFF. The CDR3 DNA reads TGTGCCAGCAGCTTAGGGGCGGGGGGGTACAATGAGCAGTTCTTC. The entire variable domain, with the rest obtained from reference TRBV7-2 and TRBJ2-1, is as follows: GAGVSQSPSNKVTEKGKDVELRCDPISGHTALYWYRQSLGQGLEFLIYFQGNSAPDKSGLPSDRFSAERTGGSVSTLTIQRTQQEDSAVYLCASSLGAGGYNEQFFGPGTRLTVL.

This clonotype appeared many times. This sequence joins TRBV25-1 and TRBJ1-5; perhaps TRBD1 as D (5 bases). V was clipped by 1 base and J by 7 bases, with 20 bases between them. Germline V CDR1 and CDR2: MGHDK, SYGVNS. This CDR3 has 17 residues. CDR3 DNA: TGTGCCAGCAGTGAATGGAGGGGACCGCCGGGTAGGCAGCCCCAGCATTTT. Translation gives CASSEWRGPPGRQPQHF. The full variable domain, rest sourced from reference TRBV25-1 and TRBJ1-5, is EADIYQTPRYLVIGTGKKITLECSQTMGHDKMYWYQQDPGMELHLIHYSYGVNSTEKGDLSSESTVSRIRTEHFPLTLESARPSHTSQYLCASSEWRGPPGRQPQHFGDGTRLSIL.

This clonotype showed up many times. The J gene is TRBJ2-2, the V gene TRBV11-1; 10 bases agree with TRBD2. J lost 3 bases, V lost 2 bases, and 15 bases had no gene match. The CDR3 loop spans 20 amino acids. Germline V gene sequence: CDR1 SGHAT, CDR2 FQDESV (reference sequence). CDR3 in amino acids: CASSLRVKGPSGSDTGELFF. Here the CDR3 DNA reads TGTGCCAGCAGCTTAAGGGTTAAGGGTCCTAGCGGGAGCGACACCGGGGAGCTGTTTTTT.

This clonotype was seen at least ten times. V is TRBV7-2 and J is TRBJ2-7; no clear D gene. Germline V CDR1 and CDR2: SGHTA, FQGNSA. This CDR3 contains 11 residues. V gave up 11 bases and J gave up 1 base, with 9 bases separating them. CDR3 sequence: CAVLKSYEQYF. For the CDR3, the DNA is TGTGCCGTACTAAAGTCCTACGAGCAGTACTTC.

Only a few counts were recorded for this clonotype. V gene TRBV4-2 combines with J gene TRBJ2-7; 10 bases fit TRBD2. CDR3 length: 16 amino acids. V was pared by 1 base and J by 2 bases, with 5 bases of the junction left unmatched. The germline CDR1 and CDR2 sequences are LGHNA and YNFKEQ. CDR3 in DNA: TGTGCCAGCAGCCAAGTCACTAGCGGGGCTACCTACGAGCAGTACTTC. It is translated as CASSQVTSGATYEQYF.

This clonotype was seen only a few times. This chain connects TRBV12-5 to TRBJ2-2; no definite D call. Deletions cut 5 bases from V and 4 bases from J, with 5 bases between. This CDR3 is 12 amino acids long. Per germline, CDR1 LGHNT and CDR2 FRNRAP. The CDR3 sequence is CASGRATGELFF. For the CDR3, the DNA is TGTGCTAGTGGTAGAGCCACCGGGGAGCTGTTTTTT.

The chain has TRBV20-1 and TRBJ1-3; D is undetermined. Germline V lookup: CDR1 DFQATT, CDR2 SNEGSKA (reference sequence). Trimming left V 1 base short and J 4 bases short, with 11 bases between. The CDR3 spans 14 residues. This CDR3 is CSARADGGGNTIYF. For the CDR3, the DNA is TGCAGTGCTAGAGCCGACGGTGGGGGAAACACCATATATTTT.